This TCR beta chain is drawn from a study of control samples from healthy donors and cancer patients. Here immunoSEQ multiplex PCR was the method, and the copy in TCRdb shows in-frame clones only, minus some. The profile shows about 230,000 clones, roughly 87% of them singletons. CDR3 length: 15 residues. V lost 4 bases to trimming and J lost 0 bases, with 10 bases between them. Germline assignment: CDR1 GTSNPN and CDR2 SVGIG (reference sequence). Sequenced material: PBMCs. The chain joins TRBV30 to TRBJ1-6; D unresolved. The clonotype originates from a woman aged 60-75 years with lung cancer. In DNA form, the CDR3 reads TGTGCCTGGAAATTGGAGAGCTCCTATAATTCACCCCTCCACTTT. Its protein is CAWKLESSYNSPLHF.